This T cell receptor (beta chain) came from a study of shared clonotypes between healthy human individuals. Produced via immunoSEQ multiplex PCR; TCRdb's table is partial and in-frame only. The table shows 1.5 million to 1.9 million clones, with approximately 98% occurring only once. Study-level results: Larger estimated richness was generally recorded for naive subsets relative to memory subsets. Lower generation probabilities were found for non-shared clonotypes than for those shared by all four donors.

J gave up 1 base and V 4 bases, and 4 bases lay outside the gene matches. Germline V gives CDR1 LGHNA, CDR2 YNFKEQ. This CDR3 is 16 amino acids long. Comment on this clone: Its matching antigen is unknown.

Healthy and HIV-negative, the adult donors had no recent acute infections or vaccinations. Sequenced: naive CD4+ T cells sorted from blood. The subset here: CD45RA+ positively selected. The rearrangement links TRBV4-2 to TRBJ2-1; 10 bases align to TRBD2. The clonotype comes from a man younger than 40 in good health. The CDR3 DNA reads TGTGCCAGCAGCCGAACGACTAGCGGGTCCTACAATGAGCAGTTCTTC. It translates to CASSRTTSGSYNEQFF.